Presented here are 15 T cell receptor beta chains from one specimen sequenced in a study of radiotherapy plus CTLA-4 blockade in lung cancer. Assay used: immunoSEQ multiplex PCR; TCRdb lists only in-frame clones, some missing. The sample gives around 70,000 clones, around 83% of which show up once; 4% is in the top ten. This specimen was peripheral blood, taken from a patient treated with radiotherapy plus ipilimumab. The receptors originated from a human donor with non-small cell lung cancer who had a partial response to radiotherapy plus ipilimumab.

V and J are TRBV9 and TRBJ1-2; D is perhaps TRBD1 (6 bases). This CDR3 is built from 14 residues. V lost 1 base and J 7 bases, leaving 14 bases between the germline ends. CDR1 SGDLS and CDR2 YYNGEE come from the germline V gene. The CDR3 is CASSVSRQGTGYTF. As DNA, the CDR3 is TGTGCCAGCAGCGTATCGCGGCAGGGGACTGGCTACACCTTC. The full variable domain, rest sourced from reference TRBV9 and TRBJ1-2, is DSGVTQTPKHLITATGQRVTLRCSPRSGDLSVYWYQQSLDQGLQFLIQYYNGEERAKGNILERFSAQQFPDLHSELNLSSLELGDSALYFCASSVSRQGTGYTFGSGTRLTVV.

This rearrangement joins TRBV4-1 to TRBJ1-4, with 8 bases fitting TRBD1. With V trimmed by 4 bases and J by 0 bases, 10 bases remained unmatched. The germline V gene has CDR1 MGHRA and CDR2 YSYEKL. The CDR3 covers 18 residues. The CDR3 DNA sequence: TGCGCCAGCAGCCGACCGACAGGGGAATTAACAACTAATGAAAAACTGTTTTTT. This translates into CASSRPTGELTTNEKLFF.

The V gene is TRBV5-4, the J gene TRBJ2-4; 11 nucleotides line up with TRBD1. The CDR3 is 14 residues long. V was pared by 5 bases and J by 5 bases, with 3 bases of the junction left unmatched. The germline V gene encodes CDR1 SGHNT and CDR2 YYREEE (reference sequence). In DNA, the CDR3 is TGTGCCAGCAGGGACAGGGGGCGCGAAAACATTCAGTACTTC. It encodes CASRDRGRENIQYF.

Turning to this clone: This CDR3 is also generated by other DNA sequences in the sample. This CDR3 reads CASSPSPGWVFF. The CDR3 coding sequence is TGTGCCAGCTCACCCAGCCCAGGGTGGGTTTTCTTT. The chain carries TRBV18 and TRBJ1-1; a possible D gene is TRBD1 (5 bases). V lost 3 bases, J lost 13 bases, and 15 bases lay in between. The CDR3 is 12 amino acids. CDR1 is KGHSH and CDR2 is LQKENI in the germline V gene.

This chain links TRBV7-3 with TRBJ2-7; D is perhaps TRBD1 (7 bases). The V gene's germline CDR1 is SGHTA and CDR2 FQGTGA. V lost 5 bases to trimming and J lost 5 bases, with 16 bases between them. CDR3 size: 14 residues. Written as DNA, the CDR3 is TGTGCCAGCAGCCTCAGCGGAGGGGGCCACGAGCAGTACTTC. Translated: CASSLSGGGHEQYF.

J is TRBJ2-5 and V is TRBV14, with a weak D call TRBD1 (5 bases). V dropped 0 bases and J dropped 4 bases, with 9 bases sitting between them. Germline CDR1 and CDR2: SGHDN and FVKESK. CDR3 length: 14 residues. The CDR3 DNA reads TGTGCCAGCAGCCAAGATCTAAGGGGAGAGACCCAGTACTTC. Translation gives CASSQDLRGETQYF.

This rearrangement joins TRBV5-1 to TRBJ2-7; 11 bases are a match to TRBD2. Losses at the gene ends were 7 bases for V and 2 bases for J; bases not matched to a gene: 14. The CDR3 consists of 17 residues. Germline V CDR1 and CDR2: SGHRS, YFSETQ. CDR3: CASSGDYGTSGPYEQYF. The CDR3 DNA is TGCGCCAGCTCTGGAGACTACGGGACTAGCGGACCCTACGAGCAGTACTTC.

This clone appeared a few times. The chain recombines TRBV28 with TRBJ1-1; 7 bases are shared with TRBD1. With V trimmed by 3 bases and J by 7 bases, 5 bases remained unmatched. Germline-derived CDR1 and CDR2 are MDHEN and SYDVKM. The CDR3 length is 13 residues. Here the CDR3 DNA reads TGTGCCAGCAGTTTTGAGGGGGCGAGTGAAGCTTTCTTT. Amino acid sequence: CASSFEGASEAFF.

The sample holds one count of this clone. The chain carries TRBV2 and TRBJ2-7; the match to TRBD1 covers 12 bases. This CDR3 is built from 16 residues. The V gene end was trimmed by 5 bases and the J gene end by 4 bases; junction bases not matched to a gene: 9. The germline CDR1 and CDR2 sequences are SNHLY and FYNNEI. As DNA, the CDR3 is TGTGCCAGCAGTCCAGCTCCGGGACAGGGGGCTTACGAGCAGTACTTC. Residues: CASSPAPGQGAYEQYF.

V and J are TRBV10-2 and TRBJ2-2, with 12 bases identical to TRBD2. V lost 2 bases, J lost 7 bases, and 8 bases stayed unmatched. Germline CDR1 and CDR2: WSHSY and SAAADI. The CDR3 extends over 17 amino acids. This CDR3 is CASSERASGRARGELFF. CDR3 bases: TGCGCCAGCAGTGAGAGGGCTAGCGGGAGGGCCCGCGGGGAGCTGTTTTTT.

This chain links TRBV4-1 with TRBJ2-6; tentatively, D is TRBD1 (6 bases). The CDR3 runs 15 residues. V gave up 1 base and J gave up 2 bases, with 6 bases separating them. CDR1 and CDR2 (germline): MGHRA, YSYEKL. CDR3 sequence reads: CASSQAGAGANVLTF. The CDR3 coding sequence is TGCGCCAGCAGCCAAGCAGGGGCTGGGGCCAACGTCCTGACTTTC.

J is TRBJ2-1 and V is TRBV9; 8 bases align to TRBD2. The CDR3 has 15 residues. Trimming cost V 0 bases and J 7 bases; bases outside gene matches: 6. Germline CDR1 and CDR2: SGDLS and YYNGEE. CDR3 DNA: TGTGCCAGCAGCGTAGTGGCGGGAGGCTCTAATGAGCAGTTCTTC. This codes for CASSVVAGGSNEQFF. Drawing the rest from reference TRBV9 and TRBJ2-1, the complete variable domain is DSGVTQTPKHLITATGQRVTLRCSPRSGDLSVYWYQQSLDQGLQFLIQYYNGEERAKGNILERFSAQQFPDLHSELNLSSLELGDSALYFCASSVVAGGSNEQFFGPGTRLTVL.

The CDR3 nucleotides read TGTGCCAGCAGCTCCCACACTAGCGGCAGCACAGATACGCAGTATTTT. Its translation is CASSSHTSGSTDTQYF. The chain carries TRBV7-6 and TRBJ2-3, with 8 bases that match TRBD2. J was trimmed by 0 bases and V by 4 bases; bases with no gene match: 6. This CDR3 comprises 16 residues. The germline CDR1 and CDR2 sequences are SGHVS and FNYEAQ. Drawing the rest from reference TRBV7-6 and TRBJ2-3, the complete variable domain is GAGVSQSPRYKVTKRGQDVALRCDPISGHVSLYWYRQALGQGPEFLTYFNYEAQQDKSGLPNDRFSAERPEGSISTLTIQRTEQRDSAMYRCASSSHTSGSTDTQYFGPGTRLTVL.

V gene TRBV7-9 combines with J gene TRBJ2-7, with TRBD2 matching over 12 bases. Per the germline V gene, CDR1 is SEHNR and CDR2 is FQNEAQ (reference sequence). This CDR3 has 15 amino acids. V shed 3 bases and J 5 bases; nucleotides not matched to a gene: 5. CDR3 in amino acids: CASSFRLAGVNEQYF. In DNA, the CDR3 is TGTGCCAGCAGCTTCCGACTAGCGGGAGTGAACGAGCAGTACTTC.

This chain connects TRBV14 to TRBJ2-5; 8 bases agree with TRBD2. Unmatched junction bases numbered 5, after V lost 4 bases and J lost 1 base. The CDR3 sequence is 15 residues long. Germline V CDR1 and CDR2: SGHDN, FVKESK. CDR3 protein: CASSPPGGSQETQYF. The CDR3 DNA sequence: TGTGCCAGCAGCCCGCCGGGGGGGAGCCAAGAGACCCAGTACTTC.